This TCR beta chain was retrieved from a study of T cell repertoires in cytomegalovirus infection. Study overall: As its CMV epitopes, the study selected recently identified HLA-C-restricted and well-studied HLA-B-restricted targets. Through public TCR beta signatures, both CMV infection and matching HLA type were indicated.

With respect to this clonotype: As yet, its antigen is unknown.

V was trimmed by 3 bases and J by 1 base, leaving 13 bases between them. CDR1 is MGHDK and CDR2 is SYGVNS in the germline V gene. CDR3 length: 16 residues. Using its own MiXCR run on the reads, TCRdb lists one record per CDR3 protein. The sample lists 700,000 to 850,000 distinct CDR3 sequences; roughly 33% were seen once. Study conclusions and caveats: Pooled public TCR beta family frequency picked out CMV carriers with the relevant HLA. What dominated the ex vivo response were HLA-C-restricted CMV-specific TCR beta clonotypes.

This material consisted of cultured CD8+ T cells from PBMCs, taken from culture after CMV antigen stimulation. The genes are TRBV25-1 and TRBJ1-5; possible D gene TRBD1, 5 bases. This TCR derives from a human donor in good health (CMV status not recorded). Some clones in this sample may be carry-over from other donors' samples. The CDR3 DNA follows: TGTGCCAGCAGTGATACCCGGGGCCCCAGCAATCAGCCCCAGCATTTT. Translating it yields CASSDTRGPSNQPQHF.